One and the same sample provided the 16 T cell receptor beta chains below, sequenced in a study of blood T cell repertoires in COVID-19. The repertoire was sequenced with immunoSEQ multiplex PCR; TCRdb's copy has only in-frame clones and lacks some. This sample has about 130,000 clones, with around 80% found just once. Sequenced input: peripheral blood. The receptors were gathered from a man aged 30-40 years with COVID-19, enrolled during active disease.

The rearrangement joins TRBV7-2 to TRBJ1-2, with a tentative D call TRBD1 (5 bases). CDR1 is SGHTA and CDR2 is FQGNSA in the germline V gene. This CDR3 is 17 amino acids long. With 1 base removed from V and 3 bases from J, the gap between germline ends came to 18 bases. Here the CDR3 DNA reads TGTGCCAGCAGCTTAGGAGGCGGGGGGTTTTCGGACTATGGCTACACCTTC. Translation: CASSLGGGGFSDYGYTF.

The V gene is TRBV28, the J gene TRBJ2-2; possible D gene TRBD1, 6 bases. CDR1 MDHEN and CDR2 SYDVKM come from the germline V gene. Between the trimmed V and J ends, which lost 6 bases and 6 bases, there was a span of 11 bases. The CDR3 covers 13 residues. Here the CDR3 reads CASSHDRSGELFF. CDR3 nucleotides: TGTGCCAGCAGCCATGACAGGTCCGGGGAGCTGTTTTTT. Looking up the rest from reference TRBV28 and TRBJ2-2 gives the full variable domain: DVKVTQSSRYLVKRTGEKVFLECVQDMDHENMFWYRQDPGLGLRLIYFSYDVKMKEKGDIPEGYSVSREKKERFSLILESASTNQTSMYLCASSHDRSGELFFGEGSRLTVL.

The CDR3 DNA follows: TGTGCCACCAGTGGCCTAGCGGGCCACAATGAGCAGTTCTTC. Translating gives CATSGLAGHNEQFF. The chain combines TRBV24-1 with TRBJ2-1; 8 bases match TRBD2. The germline CDR1 and CDR2 sequences are KGHDR and SFDVKD. The CDR3 is 14 residues long. The junction had 4 bases not matched to a gene; V was cut back by 5 bases and J by 5 bases.

V and J are TRBV7-9 and TRBJ1-4; 7 bases fit TRBD1. V was clipped by 3 bases and J by 6 bases; unmatched bases: 7. The CDR3 totals 15 residues. The V gene's germline CDR1 is SEHNR and CDR2 FQNEAQ (reference sequence). The CDR3 DNA reads as TGTGCCAGCAGCTTGGGACAGAGCCGATATGAAAAACTGTTTTTT. It codes for CASSLGQSRYEKLFF.

The rearrangement links TRBV7-2 to TRBJ2-5; D might be TRBD2 (5 bases). CDR3 length: 15 residues. V lost 4 bases and J 3 bases, leaving 15 bases between the germline ends. The germline V gene has CDR1 SGHTA and CDR2 FQGNSA. The CDR3 sequence is CASSSPTHGEETQYF. The CDR3 DNA reads TGTGCCAGCAGCTCACCCACCCACGGGGAAGAGACCCAGTACTTC.

This CDR3 reads CASSAPLDRVGVGYTF. In DNA, the CDR3 is TGTGCCAGCAGCGCTCCCTTGGACAGGGTTGGGGTTGGCTACACCTTC. The chain links TRBV7-9 to TRBJ1-2; 8 bases align to TRBD1. V was pared by 5 bases and J by 7 bases, with 15 bases of the junction left unmatched. The CDR3 length is 16 residues. Germline V gives CDR1 SEHNR, CDR2 FQNEAQ (reference sequence). Based on the CDR3 plus reference TRBV7-9 and TRBJ1-2, the full variable domain is DTGVSQNPRHKITKRGQNVTFRCDPISEHNRLYWYRQTLGQGPEFLTYFQNEAQLEKSRLLSDRFSAERPKGSFSTLEIQRTEQGDSAMYLCASSAPLDRVGVGYTFGSGTRLTVV.

The chain has TRBV7-3 and TRBJ2-1; TRBD1 matches at 8 bases. The CDR3 totals 13 residues. Losses at the gene ends were 4 bases for V and 6 bases for J; bases not matched to a gene: 2. Germline values: CDR1 SGHTA, CDR2 FQGTGA. The DNA of the CDR3 is TGTGCCAGCAGCTCGGACAGGGCCAATGAGCAGTTCTTC. Translated, it gives CASSSDRANEQFF.

The genes are TRBV27 and TRBJ2-3; D ambiguous. The CDR3 totals 13 residues. CDR1 MNHEY and CDR2 SMNVEV come from the germline V gene (reference sequence). Trimming stripped 3 bases from V and 4 bases from J, with 8 bases between. The CDR3 nucleotides are TGTGCCAGCAGTTTCACTTTCCCAGATACGCAGTATTTT. Translating gives CASSFTFPDTQYF.

This sequence joins TRBV28 and TRBJ1-6, with 8 positions matching TRBD1. The germline gives CDR1 MDHEN, CDR2 SYDVKM. The V gene end was trimmed by 4 bases and the J gene end by 10 bases; junction bases not matched to a gene: 6. The CDR3 has 14 amino acids. The CDR3 protein is CASSWSRGRSPLHF. CDR3 coding DNA: TGTGCCAGCAGTTGGAGCAGGGGGCGATCACCCCTCCACTTT.

The V gene is TRBV10-3, the J gene TRBJ1-3, with D possibly being TRBD1 (6 bases). This CDR3 comprises 13 residues. Germline V gives CDR1 ENHRY, CDR2 SYGVKD. Trimming cost V 9 bases and J 0 bases, with 9 bases left between them. The CDR3 loop is CAMSRGSGNTIYF. In DNA form, the CDR3 reads TGTGCCATGAGCAGGGGCTCTGGAAACACCATATATTTT.

The chain joins TRBV19 to TRBJ1-1; D remains unclear. V was shortened by 4 bases and J by 0 bases, with 15 bases between the two germline ends. CDR3 length: 16 residues. The germline V gene has CDR1 LNHDA and CDR2 SQIVND (reference sequence). The CDR3 loop reads CASSTATNNLNTEAFF. DNA for the CDR3: TGTGCCAGTAGTACCGCCACTAATAACTTGAACACTGAAGCTTTCTTT. Combining the CDR3 with reference TRBV19 and TRBJ1-1 gives the whole variable domain DGGITQSPKYLFRKEGQNVTLSCEQNLNHDAMYWYRQDPGQGLRLIYYSQIVNDFQKGDIAEGYSVSREKKESFPLTVTSAQKNPTAFYLCASSTATNNLNTEAFFGQGTRLTVV.

This rearrangement joins TRBV4-1 to TRBJ1-4; the D gene is possibly TRBD1 (6 bases). The V end lost 1 base, the J end lost 8 bases, and 14 bases lay between the germline ends. CDR3 size: 15 residues. Germline CDR1 is MGHRA and CDR2 is YSYEKL. The chain's CDR3 is CASSQGSAGEEKLFF. The CDR3 bases are TGCGCCAGCAGCCAAGGGTCGGCAGGGGAGGAAAAACTGTTTTTT.

The chain joins TRBV5-1 to TRBJ1-1, with D possibly TRBD1 on 6 matching bases. The CDR3 spans 14 residues. Germline V gene data show CDR1 as SGHRS and CDR2 as YFSETQ. Trimming took off 0 bases at V and 9 bases at J, with 15 bases between the two ends. CDR3 nucleotide sequence: TGCGCCAGCAGCTTGGCGTCAGGGGACGCCCAAGCTTTCTTT. Its translation is CASSLASGDAQAFF.

The chain joins TRBV7-2 to TRBJ1-5; a possible D gene is TRBD1 (5 bases). V lost 4 bases and J 6 bases, leaving 10 bases between the germline ends. Germline assignment: CDR1 SGHTA and CDR2 FQGNSA. The length of the CDR3 is 13 residues. In DNA form, the CDR3 reads TGTGCCAGCAGCTCTCAGGGTGCTCAGCCCCAGCATTTT. Its protein product is CASSSQGAQPQHF.

The chain is built from TRBV12-3 or TRBV12-4 and TRBJ2-3; possibly TRBD2 for D (5 bases). V was cut by 6 bases and J by 0 bases, with 7 bases left in between. The CDR3 runs to 13 residues. In nucleotides, the CDR3 is TGTGCCAGCAGGCGGGTCAGCACAGATACGCAGTATTTT. It specifies CASRRVSTDTQYF.

V is TRBV11-3 and J is TRBJ1-1; D is undetermined. The V and J ends lost 2 bases and 2 bases respectively, with 9 bases between them. The length of the CDR3 is 14 residues. The germline gives CDR1 SGHNT, CDR2 YENEEA. The CDR3 region has the DNA TGTGCCAGCAGCTTAAAGCCTTTCAACACTGAAGCTTTCTTT. This translates into CASSLKPFNTEAFF.